A selection of T cell receptor beta chains follows, all from one sample in a study of blood T cell repertoires in COVID-19. The assay was immunoSEQ multiplex PCR, and TCRdb's table has in-frame clones only and misses some. The sample includes a few hundred thousand clones, roughly 86% seen only once; the top ten take approximately 10%. Specimen: peripheral blood. The receptors were gathered from a woman aged 25 to 39 with COVID-19, enrolled during active disease. Both conserved end residues are part of each CDR3. D genes are given only for firm matches.

d_call v_call cdr3_length cdr3_aa
NA TRBV5-1 13 CASSPNREGEQYF
NA TRBV19 16 CASSLSAGAITDTQYF
NA TRBV24-1 11 CATPGLAEQYF
TRBD1 TRBV6-5 15 CASSSHGTGGFGYTF
NA TRBV10-3 15 CAISGLGRDNYGYTF
NA TRBV4-1 15 CASSRAWGLANEQFF
NA TRBV2 13 CASSREDNYGYTF
NA TRBV28 12 CASSSRSKPQHF
TRBD2 TRBV6-5 14 CASSSLAGYNEQFF
TRBD1 TRBV10-3 14 CAIRGRTGTDTQYF
TRBD2 TRBV6-5 15 CASVRRASGSYEQYF
TRBD1 TRBV9 14 CASSLGTAGNTIYF
TRBD2 TRBV24-1 14 CARGLAFPVDTQYF
TRBD2 TRBV2 20 CASSSPTLAGTSAKSYEQYF
TRBD2 TRBV9 16 CASSRLAGQFTDTQYF
NA TRBV6-5 15 CASRQDSSSFYEQYF
NA TRBV5-4 15 CASSKKWEDDNEQFF
TRBD1 TRBV18 14 CASSGTGRVGEQYF
NA TRBV2 14 CASSRSSSNYEQYF
TRBD2 TRBV28 14 CASSRGTRFDEQYF
TRBD1 TRBV28 15 CASTPPGTGNQPQHF
TRBD1 TRBV11-3 15 CASSLGTGGHYEQYF
NA TRBV4-2 17 CASSLPLGVPGTDTQYF
NA TRBV27 15 CASSKINSGANVLTF
TRBD1 TRBV7-9 17 CASSSGQGASTKNIQYF
NA TRBV23-1 9 CATSRPQHF
NA TRBV6-5 13 CASSYTGYNIQYF
NA TRBV5-1 15 CASSLTGTFTDTQYF
NA TRBV5-5 13 CASSPAATDTQYF
NA TRBV6-5 15 CASSIGGGITDTQYF
NA TRBV28 16 CASSWPRDTYNSPLHF
TRBD1 TRBV7-9 19 CASSLQTMSDRGSGNTIYF
NA TRBV7-9 13 CASSSTGDQEQFF
NA TRBV25-1 15 CASSEGQGMINEQFF
TRBD1 TRBV2 15 CASSDRVGGVQPQHF
TRBD1 TRBV6-6 13 CASHRGMGTEAFF
TRBD2 TRBV18 16 CASSPTGGLNTGELFF
TRBD1 TRBV30 17 CAWSTDRGANRNNEQFF
NA TRBV2 14 CASSSQGDKNIQYF
NA TRBV19 15 CASSKGGLGKNIQYF
TRBD1 TRBV30 13 CAWATGSYNEQFF
NA TRBV4-3 18 CASSQDRISAGAPDTQYF
NA TRBV3-1/TRBV3-2 15 CASSRAGEGNQPQHF
NA TRBV28 15 CASSFGRRGNQPQHF
NA TRBV28 17 CASSLITGPGRRSPLHF
TRBD1 TRBV6-4 13 CASRTGGGQPQHF
NA TRBV10-3 14 CAISEGETRETQYF
NA TRBV20-1 14 CSASPGSNTGELFF
NA TRBV28 15 CASSFWTADNSPLHF
NA TRBV28 14 CASSLGWGDNEQFF
NA TRBV2 15 CASVRRDSSTDTQYF
NA TRBV4-1 17 CASSQGAGASSGNTIYF
NA TRBV19 13 CASSMVQNYGYTF
NA TRBV9 13 CASSARLEETQYF
NA TRBV30 13 CACAPRLTNEQFF
NA TRBV30 15 CAWLNQGWANTEAFF
TRBD2 TRBV5-1 16 CASSLNQASGYNEQFF
TRBD1 TRBV28 19 CASSLSYSVYRGRFGELFF
TRBD2 TRBV25-1 14 CASSETAGAYEQYF